The rows below give T cell receptor beta chains drawn from one sample of a study of blood T cell repertoires in COVID-19. Libraries were prepared by immunoSEQ multiplex PCR; TCRdb keeps only in-frame clonotypes and omits some of them. The repertoire includes 350,000 to 450,000 clones, approximately 88% of them detected once, and around 1.2% sits in the top ten. The sample consisted of peripheral blood. The receptors here all came from a man in his forties with acute or convalescent COVID-19. Each CDR3 is given with its conserved first and last residue. D genes are given only for firm matches. Rows may omit the clone size; those that give it use once, few, many or a size class.

TRBV7-9	TRBJ2-7	-	-	TGTGCCAGCAGCCCCTCGTCGGTCTACGAGCAGTACTTC	CASSPSSVYEQYF
TRBV19	TRBJ2-6	-	-	TGTGCCAGTAGTATAGTCTGGGGGGGCGCTGGGGCCAACGTCCTGACTTTC	CASSIVWGGAGANVLTF
TRBV27	TRBJ1-1	TRBD1	-	TGTGCCAGCAGTCCAAGTCCCGGGACAGGGATGAACACTGAAGCTTTCTTT	CASSPSPGTGMNTEAFF
TRBV2	TRBJ2-7	-	-	TGTGCCAGCAGCCTGTTGACAACGGGATGGGACGAGCAGTACTTC	CASSLLTTGWDEQYF
TRBV19	TRBJ1-1	-	few	TGTGCCAGTAGTATAGGTGCGGGGACTGAAGCTTTCTTT	CASSIGAGTEAFF
TRBV7-6	TRBJ1-2	-	-	TGTGCCAGCAGTCCTAGGGACATTTCTAACTATGGCTACACCTTC	CASSPRDISNYGYTF
TRBV30	TRBJ2-7	-	-	TGTGCCTGGAGTGTCACTACCTACGAGCAGTACTTC	CAWSVTTYEQYF
TRBV5-8	TRBJ2-3	TRBD2	-	TGTGCCAGCAGCTCGTTTCTAGCGGGGGGACTTACTAGCACAGATACGCAGTATTTT	CASSSFLAGGLTSTDTQYF
TRBV7-9	TRBJ2-7	-	-	TGTGCCAGCAGCTTACATTACGAGCAGTACTTC	CASSLHYEQYF
TRBV13	TRBJ2-3	TRBD2	-	TGTGCCAGCAGCTCCGGGAGGGCCAGCACAGATACGCAGTATTTT	CASSSGRASTDTQYF
TRBV6-5	TRBJ2-7	TRBD1	once	TGTGCCAGCAGTTACTCAGGACAGGGTACCTACGAGCAGTACTTC	CASSYSGQGTYEQYF
TRBV6-6	TRBJ1-2	TRBD1	-	TGTGCCAGCAGCCAGGGGGACAACTATGGCTACACCTTC	CASSQGDNYGYTF
TRBV6-2/TRBV6-3	TRBJ2-2	TRBD1	-	TGTGCCAGCAGTAGAGGGGGCCTCACCGGGGAGCTGTTTTTT	CASSRGGLTGELFF
TRBV5-6	TRBJ2-5	TRBD2	-	TGTGCCAGCAGCTTGTTAGCGGGGGGGCGAGAGACCCAGTACTTC	CASSLLAGGRETQYF
TRBV24-1	TRBJ2-1	TRBD1	-	TGTGCCACCAGTAACACTAAAGGGACAGTACTAGACTACAATGAGCAGTTCTTC	CATSNTKGTVLDYNEQFF
TRBV7-9	TRBJ2-2	TRBD2	-	TGTGCCAGCAGCGATCGACTAGCGGGGAACACCGGGGAGCTGTTTTTT	CASSDRLAGNTGELFF
TRBV4-3	TRBJ2-2	-	-	TGCGCCAGCAGCGAAGGACAGTTTTCGAACACCGGGGAGCTGTTTTTT	CASSEGQFSNTGELFF
TRBV4-2	TRBJ2-2	-	-	TGTGCCAGCAGCACGGGACTCCCCACCGGGGAGCTGTTTTTT	CASSTGLPTGELFF
TRBV27	TRBJ1-5	-	-	TGTGCCAGCAGTTTAACGGGAATTGGCAATCAGCCCCAGCATTTT	CASSLTGIGNQPQHF
TRBV2	TRBJ1-6	-	-	TGTGCCAGCACGCTCCGGAGGGATTCACCCCTCCACTTT	CASTLRRDSPLHF
TRBV6-5	TRBJ2-1	-	-	TGTGCCAGCAGTTACGATGGGAGGGGGGGCGGCTATGAGCAGTTCTTC	CASSYDGRGGGYEQFF
TRBV6-4	TRBJ2-3	TRBD2	-	TGTGCCAGCAGTGACTCTTGGCGGGAGGGCCTGGATACGCAGTATTTT	CASSDSWREGLDTQYF
TRBV19	TRBJ1-1	-	-	TGTGCCAGTAGTATAGGCTCGAGGGCTGAAGCTTTCTTT	CASSIGSRAEAFF
TRBV11-3	TRBJ2-3	TRBD2	-	TGTGCCAGCAGCCCAGGACTAGCCACAGATACGCAGTATTTT	CASSPGLATDTQYF
TRBV5-6	TRBJ2-5	TRBD1	-	TGTGCCAGCCAGGACAGGGGTTACCAAGAGACCCAGTACTTC	CASQDRGYQETQYF
TRBV3-1/TRBV3-2	TRBJ1-6	-	-	TGTGCCAGCAGCCAAGTCTGGGACAATAATTCACCCCTCCACTTT	CASSQVWDNNSPLHF
TRBV10-3	TRBJ1-4	-	-	TGTGCCATCAGGAGGGAGACTAATGAAAAACTGTTTTTT	CAIRRETNEKLFF
TRBV10-3	TRBJ2-3	TRBD2	-	TGTGCCATCAGTCCGGGACTAGCGGGGAGCACAGATACGCAGTATTTT	CAISPGLAGSTDTQYF
TRBV5-1	TRBJ1-1	TRBD1	-	TGCGCCAGCAGGTTGACAGGGGAGAACACTGAAGCTTTCTTT	CASRLTGENTEAFF
TRBV6-5	TRBJ2-7	-	-	TGTGCCAGCACCTCACGGCGAGGATCCTACGAGCAGTACTTC	CASTSRRGSYEQYF
TRBV2	TRBJ1-1	TRBD1	-	TGTGCCAGCAGGGACCTACAGGGGGGGGAGACTGAAGCTTTCTTT	CASRDLQGGETEAFF
TRBV10-3	TRBJ1-2	-	few	TGTGCCATCGGAACGGGGGGTGGGGATGGCTACACCTTC	CAIGTGGGDGYTF